This TCR beta chain derives from a study of blood T cell repertoires in COVID-19. In the study overall: Collection of acute and convalescent COVID-19 samples took place in the United States, Italy and Spain. PBMCs, B-cell-depleted T cells, or T cells were the source of the cDNA or gDNA that made up the material.

Germline lookup yields CDR1 MNHEY and CDR2 SVGAGI. Trimming shortened V by 7 bases and J by 5 bases, and 17 bases separated the two germline ends. The CDR3 spans 14 residues. Original data processing: Cell counts per sample came from amplifying reference gene primers. Assay used: immunoSEQ multiplex PCR; TCRdb lists only in-frame clones, some missing. V and J calls and clone size come straight from that table; D and trimming were deduced from the DNA. The sample has approximately 100,000 clones, 81% seen once. The rearrangement links TRBV6-5 to TRBJ1-2; the D is unclear. Sequencing was carried out using peripheral blood. The TCR comes from a human donor in a cohort sampled during active COVID-19. CDR3 nucleotide sequence: TGTGCCAGCAAATTAGACTCCCGCGGGTATGGCTACACCTTC. Protein: CASKLDSRGYGYTF.